These 6 T cell receptor beta chains were all obtained from the same sample, sequenced in a study of OX40 agonist ivuxolimab in advanced cancers. Assay: immunoSEQ multiplex PCR; the TCRdb copy retains only in-frame clones and omits some. The sample shows 75,000 to 90,000 clones, roughly 89% of them seen only once. Sample: CD4+ or CD8+ T cells sorted from blood, taken in a trial of the OX40 agonist ivuxolimab. These receptors originate from an adult with an advanced solid tumor such as melanoma, head and neck, liver or kidney cancer.

The CDR3 here is CASPEGVLTEKLFF. The CDR3 bases are TGTGCCAGCCCGGAGGGAGTCCTGACTGAAAAACTGTTTTTT. The V call is TRBV6-5, the J call TRBJ1-4; D is unresolved. V lost 8 bases and J lost 7, with 17 bases in between. The CDR3 totals 14 residues. Per germline, CDR1 MNHEY and CDR2 SVGAGI.

The chain couples TRBV7-6 to TRBJ2-3; 9 nucleotides agree with TRBD1. Germline-derived CDR1 and CDR2 are SGHVS and FNYEAQ. This CDR3 is 17 amino acids long. After removal of 2 bases from V and 3 bases from J, the junction contained 9 bases not matched to a gene. CDR3 bases: TGTGCCAGCAGCTTACCGGGACAGGGCGGAGGGACAGATACGCAGTATTTT. Translation gives CASSLPGQGGGTDTQYF.

The CDR3 DNA sequence: TGTGCCAGCAGTTCCACTTACAATGAGCAGTTCTTC. This sequence encodes CASSSTYNEQFF. The J gene is TRBJ2-1, the V gene TRBV27; D is ambiguous. There are 12 residues in the CDR3. V lost 4 bases to trimming and J lost 4 bases, with 5 bases between them. The germline gives CDR1 MNHEY, CDR2 SMNVEV (reference sequence).

This clone was observed once. The rearrangement links TRBV15 to TRBJ2-1; weak D call: TRBD2 (5 bases). V lost 7 bases to trimming and J lost 5 bases, with 12 bases between them. The CDR3 is made up of 13 amino acids. Looked up from germline, CDR1 is LNHNV and CDR2 is YYDKDF (reference sequence). In DNA form, the CDR3 reads TGTGCCACCATGACGGACTGGAACAATGAGCAGTTCTTC. Its protein product is CATMTDWNNEQFF. Based on the CDR3 plus reference TRBV15 and TRBJ2-1, the full variable domain is DAMVIQNPRYQVTQFGKPVTLSCSQTLNHNVMYWYQQKSSQAPKLLFHYYDKDFNNEADTPDNFQSRRPNTSFCFLDIRSPGLGDTAMYLCATMTDWNNEQFFGPGTRLTVL.

The chain recombines TRBV4-2 with TRBJ2-7; D remains unclear. The CDR3 totals 14 residues. V was cut by 0 bases and J by 3 bases, with 9 bases left in between. Germline loops: CDR1 LGHNA, CDR2 YNFKEQ. The CDR3: CASSQEGSYYEQYF. The DNA for the CDR3 is TGTGCCAGCAGCCAAGAAGGGTCTTACTACGAGCAGTACTTC.

V and J are TRBV11-2 and TRBJ1-2; no reliable D call. CDR3 length equals 12 residues. Germline lookup yields CDR1 SGHAT and CDR2 FQNNGV. Trimming pared 0 bases from V and 2 bases from J, leaving 1 base between. In DNA form, the CDR3 reads TGTGCCAGCAGCTTAGACAACTATGGCTACACCTTC. Residues: CASSLDNYGYTF.